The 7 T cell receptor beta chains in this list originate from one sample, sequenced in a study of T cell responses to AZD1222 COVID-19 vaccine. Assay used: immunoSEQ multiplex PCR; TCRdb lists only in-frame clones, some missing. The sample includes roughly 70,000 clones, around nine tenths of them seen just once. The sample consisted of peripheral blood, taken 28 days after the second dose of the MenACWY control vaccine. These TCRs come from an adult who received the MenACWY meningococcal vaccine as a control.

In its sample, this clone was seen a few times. CDR3 bases: TGTGCCAGCATCCTGGGACAGGGTCTGGATGGCTACACCTTC. This codes for CASILGQGLDGYTF. This chain connects TRBV6-5 to TRBJ1-2; 9 bases align to TRBD1. J gave up 6 bases and V 7 bases, and 9 bases lay outside the gene matches. This CDR3 spans 14 amino acids. Germline CDR1 is MNHEY and CDR2 is SVGAGI.

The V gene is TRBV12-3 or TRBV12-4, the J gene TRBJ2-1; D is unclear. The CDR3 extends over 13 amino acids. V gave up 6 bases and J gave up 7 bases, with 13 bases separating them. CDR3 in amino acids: CASSLTGANEQFF. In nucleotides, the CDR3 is TGTGCCAGCAGCCTGACTGGTGCGAATGAGCAGTTCTTC.

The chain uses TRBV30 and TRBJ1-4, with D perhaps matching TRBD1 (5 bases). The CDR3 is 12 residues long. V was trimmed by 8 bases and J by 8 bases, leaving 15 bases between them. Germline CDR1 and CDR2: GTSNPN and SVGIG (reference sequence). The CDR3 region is CARSDTAEKLFF. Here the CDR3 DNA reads TGTGCCCGCTCGGACACAGCCGAAAAACTGTTTTTT.

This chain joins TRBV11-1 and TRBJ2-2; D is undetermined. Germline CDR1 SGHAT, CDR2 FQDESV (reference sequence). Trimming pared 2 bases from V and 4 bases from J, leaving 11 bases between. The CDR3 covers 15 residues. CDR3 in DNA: TGTGCCAGCAGCTTACGGATGGCTCCCACCGGGGAGCTGTTTTTT. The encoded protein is CASSLRMAPTGELFF.

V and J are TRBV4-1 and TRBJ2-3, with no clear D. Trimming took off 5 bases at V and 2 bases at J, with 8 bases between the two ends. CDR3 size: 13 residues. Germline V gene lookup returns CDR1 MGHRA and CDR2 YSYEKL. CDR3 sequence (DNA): TGCGCCAGCAGCGGATTTTACACAGATACGCAGTATTTT. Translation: CASSGFYTDTQYF.

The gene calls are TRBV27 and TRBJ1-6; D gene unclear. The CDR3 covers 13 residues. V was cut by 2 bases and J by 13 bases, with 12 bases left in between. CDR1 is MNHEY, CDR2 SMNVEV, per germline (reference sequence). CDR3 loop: CASSLGVGLPLHF. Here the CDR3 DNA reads TGTGCCAGCAGTTTAGGGGTAGGTCTGCCCCTCCACTTT.

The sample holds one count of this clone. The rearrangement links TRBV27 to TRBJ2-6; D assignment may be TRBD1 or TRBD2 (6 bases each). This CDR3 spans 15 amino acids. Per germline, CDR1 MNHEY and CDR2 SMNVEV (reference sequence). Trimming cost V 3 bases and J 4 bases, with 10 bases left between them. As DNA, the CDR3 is TGTGCCAGCAGTTTTAGGGGGGTAGGGGCCAACGTCCTGACTTTC. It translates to CASSFRGVGANVLTF.